This TCR beta chain was sequenced for a study of T cell responses to AZD1222 COVID-19 vaccine. Study conclusions and caveats: Donors in the cohort were predominantly white British and more often female, and clonal diversity was possibly underestimated.

V was shortened by 3 bases and J by 6 bases, with 8 bases between the two germline ends. Germline V gene data show CDR1 as SGHAT and CDR2 as FQNNGV. This CDR3 is 13 amino acids long. To note about this clone: Its antigen remains unknown.

Assay used: immunoSEQ multiplex PCR; TCRdb lists only in-frame clones, some missing. The data hold 100,000 to 150,000 clones, with roughly nine tenths observed a single time. The source of this sequence is an adult in good health. The sequencing used peripheral blood, collected on day 0 of AZD1222 vaccination. This chain joins TRBV11-2 and TRBJ1-4, with D maybe TRBD1 (5 bases). The DNA of the CDR3 is TGTGCCAGCAGCTTGCAGGGATATGAAAAACTGTTTTTT. Its protein product is CASSLQGYEKLFF.